The clone carrying this T cell receptor (beta chain) came up a few times. Its antigen is undetermined. The data were taken from a study of T-cell memory formation after mild COVID-19. About the study: In these data, TCR clusters were largely donor specific. Study-wide results and caveats: Mainly CM and EM harbored the contracting CD4+ clones; mainly EMRA harbored the CD8+ ones. In second-wave clones peaking day 37, SARS-CoV-2 specificity remained unconfirmed.

Via MiXCR, TCRdb re-called the 5' RACE reads, giving one row per CDR3 protein. Among about 110,000 distinct CDR3 sequences listed, 15% to 20% were seen once. Germline V gene data show CDR1 as SGHRS and CDR2 as YFSETQ. The J segment lost 4 bases and the V segment lost 6 bases, leaving 8 bases of the junction unmatched. The CDR3 has 14 residues. This TCR derives from a man younger than 30 who had mild COVID-19 (a few samples of this study predate the infection). Cell type and time point are not known. Sequencing was done on a sample of PBMCs or a T cell subset sorted from them (not recorded which). V and J are TRBV5-1 and TRBJ2-5; TRBD1 matches at 8 bases. CDR3 in amino acids: CASTTGQGRETQYF. The CDR3 coding sequence is TGCGCCAGCACCACAGGACAGGGACGAGAGACCCAGTACTTC.